This T cell receptor (beta chain) appears in the sequencing data of a study of blood T cell repertoires in COVID-19. The CDR3 has 14 amino acids. Germline lookup yields CDR1 MNHEY and CDR2 SVGAGI. This clone was observed a handful of times. This table comes from immunoSEQ multiplex PCR, and its TCRdb copy is limited to in-frame clones, with some not included. The sample shows some 300,000 clones, 85% to 90% of them seen only once. Material: peripheral blood. This TCR derives from a woman aged 45-65 years with COVID-19, enrolled during active disease. The chain uses TRBV6-5 and TRBJ1-4; the D gene is possibly TRBD1 (6 bases). The CDR3 here is CATQQGTRNEKLFF. DNA of the CDR3: TGTGCTACCCAACAGGGTACCCGTAATGAAAAACTGTTTTTT.